This T cell receptor beta chain was captured by sequencing in a study of beta chain features in type 1 diabetes. Regarding the study as a whole: There was a moderate but significant shortening of TCRB CDR3s in all four CD4+ subsets of Type 1 diabetes patients. The study found fewer insertions and more deletions at VDJ junctions in type 1 diabetes patients. The naive, central memory and Treg TCRB repertoires of patients appeared to be more similar to one another than those of healthy donors.

Investigators reverse transcribed all isolated RNA, so they sequenced expressed TCRB transcripts. The repertoire was sequenced with immunoSEQ multiplex PCR; TCRdb's copy has only in-frame clones and lacks some. The sample consists of over 650,000 clones, more than 12% of them appearing once. For this clone: What it binds is not known.

The sequence derives from a man between 18 and 29 years old with type 1 diabetes. The specimen was naive CD4+ T cells from blood.

CDR3 in amino acids: CASSYGGTSGQETQYF. The CDR3 DNA sequence: TGTGCCAGCAGTTATGGAGGGACTAGCGGGCAGGAGACCCAGTACTTC. This chain joins TRBV6-6 and TRBJ2-5, with 12 bases that match TRBD2. J gave up 5 bases and V 3 bases, and 7 bases lay outside the gene matches. Germline CDR1 is MNHNY and CDR2 is SVGAGI (reference sequence). The CDR3 is 16 residues long.